This T cell receptor (beta chain) was obtained from a study of CD8 T cells in ankylosing spondylitis. The J segment lost 7 bases and the V segment lost 5 bases, leaving 12 bases of the junction unmatched. The V gene's germline CDR1 is SEHNR and CDR2 FQNEAQ (reference sequence). CDR3 length: 17 residues. TCRdb independently ran MiXCR on the 5' RACE reads; one entry per CDR3 protein. The table has 200,000 to 300,000 distinct CDR3 sequences, roughly 10% seen once. Ten or more counts support this clonotype. The genes are TRBV7-9 and TRBJ2-1; the match to TRBD1 covers 12 bases. The material sequenced was blood, either unsorted or a sorted T cell fraction (not recorded which). The clonotype comes from a male donor with ankylosing spondylitis or in good health (not recorded which). The CDR3 here is CASSIQVGTGGWNEQFF. Written as DNA, the CDR3 is TGTGCCAGCAGCATCCAGGTCGGGACAGGGGGCTGGAATGAGCAGTTCTTC.